This entry features one TCR beta chain sequence. It lacks a known antigen. Per-base qualities were not stored, and no clone one base away is much larger. Using the deep immunoSEQ assay, TCR CDR3 regions were amplified from genomic DNA by multiplex PCR. For each cell subset, the extracted genomic DNA was distributed evenly across all wells of several immunoSEQ 96-well plates, and each plate served as one replicate. For sorted subsets, each replicate PCR was loaded with approximately 190 ng genomic DNA, equivalent to 30,000 or so T cell genomes. The purified libraries were quantified using a Qubit 3.0 fluorometer, sized with a Bioanalyzer 2100, and then quantified again using the KAPA Library Quantification kit. Each immunoSEQ 96-well plate was sequenced on its own single-read 150-cycle Illumina NextSeq 550 flow cell. The authors' analysis ran thus. Because the immunoSEQ output included only junctional sequences and no quality scores, the filtering could not be the same as the filtering used for full-length reads. To assign V/J genes and CDR3, sequences were annotated using PyIR, a Python wrapper for IgBLAST v1.9, with IMGT germline references. Reads with weak V/J assignments (E-value above 1e-6), missing CDR3, stop codons, out-of-frame junctions, or ambiguous translated residues were removed. V3J clonotypes were defined by identical inferred V gene, J gene, and CDR3 amino acid sequence. To compute the percentage overlap between repertoires, the number of shared unique clonotypes was divided by the size of the smaller repertoire. Three approaches were used to assess repertoire richness: RTK rarefaction, the Chao1 estimator, and Recon v2.1 estimates of unobserved clonotypes. Generation probabilities were computed with OLGA for all TCRbeta clonotypes obtained by the gDNA method from four donors. Sourced from immuneACCESS, this table was stored by TCRdb with only in-frame sequences that have V and J called. A share of the clones is absent; for the studies checked, an unresolved V gene accounts for under half, and the remainder has no known explanation. V and J calls and clone size are those listed in that table; D and trimming were worked out from the DNA. Within this sample are under 2,000,000 clones, with about 95% of them counted one time only. Of the sample, approximately 1.2% falls within the top ten clones.

At the junction V is shortened by 5 bases and J by 5 bases; bases outside the gene matches: 6. Via the germline V gene, CDR1 is MNHEY and CDR2 SVGAGI. The CDR3 spans 14 residues, from the cysteine through the phenylalanine. Only the CDR3 portion is preserved as DNA: 42 bases, with reading frame beginning at the first base. The data were taken from a study of shared clonotypes between healthy human individuals (dated by TCRdb to the early 2020s). For the study in its entirety: The cohort included three men and two women between 18 and 49 years of age. Blood TCR repertoires of five healthy adults were deeply sequenced to estimate repertoire size and the extent of clonotype sharing between individuals. For each donor, three plates each were used for CD4 naive and CD4 memory, two plates were used for CD8 naive, and one plate was used for CD8 memory. To increase sequencing depth and limit assay-specific biases, different laboratories used diverse techniques to prepare libraries and sequence TCR repertoires. Per donor, leukapheresis produced somewhere between about 0.8 and 9 billion PBMCs.

Overall study results and their limits: Sampling was restricted to blood, and TCR repertoires in tissue are likely to differ from TCR repertoires in blood. Rarefaction of sorted-subset datasets indicated incomplete sequencing despite the large sequencing depth. Compared with non-shared clonotypes, the clonotypes found in all four sorted-subset donors had higher generation probabilities. Naive subsets generally had larger estimated clonotype richness than memory subsets. When a few donors were compared, the shared fraction of clonotypes was about 5.4% for naive CD4, less than 4% for naive CD8, 2.3% for memory CD4, and 0.4% for memory CD8. Pairwise subsampling led to the expectation that sequencing depth would affect the degree of clonotype sharing among donors. The small number of donors limited the genetic and exposure-history diversity represented.

CD8 naive samples consisted of CD45RO-negative cells that were positively selected for CCR7, yielding a CD45RA+CCR7+ population without TemRA cells. Healthy HIV-negative adults with no recently reported acute infections or vaccinations were included as donors. Every donor was a Caucasian adult residing in Nashville, Tennessee, USA. Blood was collected by leukapheresis, and PBMCs were isolated by Ficoll-Histopaque density gradient centrifugation and then cryopreserved in liquid nitrogen vapor phase. Analytical flow cytometry was used to check the purity and quantity of each magnetically sorted T cell population. Genomic DNA was isolated from each sorted fraction and quantified by UV absorbance on a Nanodrop 2000c.

This TCR was recovered from a man between 18 and 29 years old in good health. Sequenced material: naive CD8+ T cells sorted from blood. The cell subset or site label, as the study defines it: CD45RA+CCR7+. In this chain, TRBV6-5 is recombined with TRBJ2-7; TRBD1 aligns with 10 central bases. The nucleotides read TGTGCCAGCAGTCTGGGGGACAGGGGCCACGAGCAGTACTTC. Its amino acids are CASSLGDRGHEQYF.